This entry lists 28 T cell receptor beta chains sequenced from one sample in a study of T cells after posttransplantation cyclophosphamide (dated by TCRdb to the mid-2010s). The method behind the library was the immunoSEQ multiplex PCR assay. Drawn from immuneACCESS, this table holds only the in-frame rearrangements with V and J called that TCRdb kept. Clones are partly lost; checked studies trace under half to an unresolved V gene and leave the rest unexplained. The sample table lists 3,900 or so clones, approximately 59% of them with a count of one. The ten largest clones capture around 25% of the sample. The sample was memory CD8+ T cells sorted from blood. The receptors were gathered from a man aged 25-40 years in good health and a related stem cell transplant donor.

As regards this clone: The sample contains more than one DNA sequence encoding this CDR3. The chain has TRBV9 and TRBJ2-3; 8 bases are shared with TRBD2. Trimming took 3 bases from V and 6 from J; bases not matched to a gene: 6. Per germline, CDR1 SGDLS and CDR2 YYNGEE. The CDR3 contains 14 residues. The CDR3, as DNA: TGTGCCAGCAGCGCGGGAGGGGGACCCGATACGCAGTATTTT. Translated: CASSAGGGPDTQYF.

In its sample, this clone was seen a few times. CDR3 DNA sequence: TGTGCCAGCAGCGCCCAGGGTTTCGAAAAGACCCAGTACTTC. This translates into CASSAQGFEKTQYF. The rearrangement links TRBV5-6 to TRBJ2-5; weak D call: TRBD1 (5 bases). Germline assignment: CDR1 SGHDT and CDR2 YYEEEE. The length of the CDR3 is 14 residues. V gave up 4 bases and J gave up 6 bases, with 16 bases separating them.

The rearrangement links TRBV28 to TRBJ2-1, with 8 bases identical to TRBD2. V lost 6 bases, J lost 2 bases, and 6 bases stayed unmatched. There are 15 residues in the CDR3. CDR1 and CDR2 (germline): MDHEN, SYDVKM. The CDR3 DNA follows: TGTGCCAGCAGCCCCGCCGGGGGGGCCTACAATGAGCAGTTCTTC. Translating gives CASSPAGGAYNEQFF.

This chain links TRBV19 with TRBJ1-1, with 7 nucleotides matching TRBD1. V was clipped by 6 bases and J by 5 bases; unmatched bases: 9. Germline V gene sequence: CDR1 LNHDA, CDR2 SQIVND (reference sequence). There are 14 residues in the CDR3. CDR3 region: CASSQWTGGTEAFF. DNA for the CDR3: TGTGCCAGTAGCCAGTGGACAGGAGGTACTGAAGCTTTCTTT.

This clone was observed a handful of times. The gene calls are TRBV5-6 and TRBJ2-2; TRBD2 agrees at 11 bases. CDR1 is SGHDT, CDR2 YYEEEE, per germline. The CDR3 covers 15 residues. Trimming removed 4 bases from V and 1 base from J; junction bases left unmatched: 0. CDR3 sequence (DNA): TGTGCCAGCAGCGGACTAGCGGGGAACACCGGGGAGCTGTTTTTT. Amino acids: CASSGLAGNTGELFF.

By sample fraction, this clone is medium-sized (0.01 to 0.1%). For the CDR3, the DNA is TGCGCCAGCAGCCGTCACACGGGCTACGAGCAGTACTTC. As protein: CASSRHTGYEQYF. This chain links TRBV5-1 with TRBJ2-7; D remains unclear. The germline V gene has CDR1 SGHRS and CDR2 YFSETQ. The CDR3 is 13 amino acids. Deletions cut 4 bases from V and 3 bases from J, with 11 bases between.

The chain uses TRBV7-2 and TRBJ2-7, with 9 nucleotides matching TRBD2. This CDR3 spans 15 amino acids. The germline V gene encodes CDR1 SGHTA and CDR2 FQGNSA. The V and J ends lost 1 base and 7 bases, in that order; junction bases with no gene match: 8. CDR3 sequence reads: CASSLGGSGGKEQYF. In DNA form, the CDR3 reads TGTGCCAGCAGCTTAGGCGGTAGCGGGGGAAAAGAGCAGTACTTC.

This chain connects TRBV2 to TRBJ2-3, with 9 bases identical to TRBD2. CDR3 length: 17 residues. With V trimmed by 6 bases and J by 0 bases, 10 bases remained unmatched. Germline values: CDR1 SNHLY, CDR2 FYNNEI. CDR3 amino acids: CASSQRLLAGSTDTQYF. The CDR3, as DNA: TGTGCCAGCAGCCAAAGACTTCTAGCGGGAAGCACAGATACGCAGTATTTT. Full variable domain (remainder filled in from reference TRBV2 and TRBJ2-3): EPEVTQTPSHQVTQMGQEVILRCVPISNHLYFYWYRQILGQKVEFLVSFYNNEISEKSEIFDDQFSVERPDGSNFTLKIRSTKLEDSAMYFCASSQRLLAGSTDTQYFGPGTRLTVL.

V usage is TRBV7-6 and J usage is TRBJ1-2; the D is unclear. CDR1 and CDR2 (germline): SGHVS, FNYEAQ. The V gene lost 5 bases and the J gene lost 0 bases, with 13 bases spanning the gap. This CDR3 spans 15 amino acids. The CDR3 sequence is CASSPTPTANYGYTF. The DNA of the CDR3 is TGTGCCAGCAGCCCCACACCTACAGCTAACTATGGCTACACCTTC.

The chain carries TRBV5-4 and TRBJ2-7, with a tentative D call TRBD1 (6 bases). Germline loops: CDR1 SGHNT, CDR2 YYREEE (reference sequence). V shed 2 bases and J shed 0 bases, with 12 bases lying between them. This CDR3 spans 15 amino acids. The CDR3 sequence is CASSLGDRSSYEQYF. CDR3 coding DNA: TGTGCCAGCAGCTTAGGTGACAGGAGCTCCTACGAGCAGTACTTC.

The rearrangement links TRBV6-5 to TRBJ1-1; the match to TRBD1 covers 9 bases. The ends lost 0 bases at V and 2 bases at J; junction bases unmatched: 4. This CDR3 comprises 16 residues. Per germline, CDR1 MNHEY and CDR2 SVGAGI. The CDR3 sequence: CASSYSTGGINTEAFF. In nucleotides, the CDR3 is TGTGCCAGCAGTTACTCCACAGGGGGCATAAACACTGAAGCTTTCTTT.

This clone showed up just a few times. The chain joins TRBV7-8 to TRBJ1-4, with D perhaps matching TRBD1 (6 bases). V was trimmed by 4 bases and J by 8 bases, leaving 23 bases between them. The CDR3 totals 17 residues. Germline CDR1 reads SGHVS; CDR2 reads FQNEAQ. The CDR3 region is CASSSDETGMVGEKLFF. CDR3 nucleotide sequence: TGTGCCAGCAGCTCAGACGAAACAGGGATGGTGGGAGAAAAACTGTTTTTT.

The chain couples TRBV29-1 to TRBJ2-7; the D gene is possibly TRBD1 (6 bases). Germline V gene sequence: CDR1 SQVTM, CDR2 ANQGSEA. This CDR3 region has 14 residues. V lost 5 bases and J lost 7, with 21 bases in between. The DNA of the CDR3 is TGCAGCGTTTACCCGCAGGGGCCATCTGGAGAGCAGTACTTC. Translating it yields CSVYPQGPSGEQYF.

This clone was found a few times. The V and J genes are TRBV5-5 and TRBJ2-1, with TRBD2 matching over 13 bases. Germline values: CDR1 SGHKS, CDR2 YYEKEE (reference sequence). The CDR3 length is 15 residues. The V segment lost 4 bases and the J segment 9 bases; nucleotides outside the gene matches: 7. Here the CDR3 DNA reads TGTGCCAGCAGCCCGGGACTAGCGGGGAATTTTGAGCAGTTCTTC. As protein: CASSPGLAGNFEQFF.

The V and J genes are TRBV5-4 and TRBJ2-7; 9 bases match TRBD1. The trim removed 0 bases at V and 5 bases at J, leaving 3 bases unmatched. CDR3 length equals 14 residues. Germline lookup yields CDR1 SGHNT and CDR2 YYREEE (reference sequence). The DNA for the CDR3 is TGTGCCAGCAGCTTGGGACAGGGGGTGAACGAGCAGTACTTC. Its translation is CASSLGQGVNEQYF.

The sample holds a few counts of this clone. The chain has TRBV11-1 and TRBJ2-5, with 8 bases aligning to TRBD1. The DNA end favors TRBJ2-7, so the J call may be wrong. The CDR3 loop spans 14 amino acids. CDR1 is SGHAT and CDR2 is FQDESV in the germline V gene (reference sequence). The CDR3 sequence is CASSLGQGADEQYF. In nucleotides, the CDR3 is TGTGCCAGCAGCTTAGGCCAGGGGGCCGACGAGCAGTACTTC.

The rearrangement joins TRBV6-1 to TRBJ1-1; 8 bases match TRBD1. The CDR3 is made up of 16 amino acids. V shed 3 bases and J 5 bases; nucleotides not matched to a gene: 11. CDR1 and CDR2 (germline): MNHNS, SASEGT. CDR3 DNA: TGTGCCAGCAGTGAGATTTGGACAGGGAGCGGTACTGAAGCTTTCTTT. It encodes CASSEIWTGSGTEAFF.

Comments on this clone: The junction departs from germline at one end; a sequencing error may be responsible. The chain has TRBV27 and TRBJ2-7, with D possibly matching TRBD2 (5 bases). This CDR3 is built from 14 residues. Germline V gene lookup returns CDR1 MNHEY and CDR2 SMNVEV (reference sequence). In nucleotides, the CDR3 is TGCGCCGGCAGTGCCGATATCGGGGCCTACGAGCAGTACTTC. It yields the protein CAGSADIGAYEQYF.

This sequence joins TRBV7-6 and TRBJ2-5; D gene unclear. The CDR3 totals 13 residues. Germline V gives CDR1 SGHVS, CDR2 FNYEAQ. Trimming removed 1 base from V and 2 bases from J, with 5 bases in between. For the CDR3, the DNA is TGTGCCAGCAGCTTAGAACTACAAGAGACCCAGTACTTC. Translation gives CASSLELQETQYF.

V usage is TRBV11-1 and J usage is TRBJ2-7, with 8 positions matching TRBD1. Germline V CDR1 and CDR2: SGHAT, FQDESV (reference sequence). J was trimmed by 5 bases and V by 1 base; bases with no gene match: 4. The CDR3 spans 14 residues. CDR3 region: CASSLGQGADEQYF. The CDR3, as DNA: TGTGCCAGCAGCTTAGGCCAGGGGGCCGACGAGCAGTACTTC.

The gene calls are TRBV14 and TRBJ1-4; 7 positions match TRBD1. After removal of 0 bases from V and 8 bases from J, the junction contained 12 bases not matched to a gene. Germline lookup yields CDR1 SGHDN and CDR2 FVKESK. This CDR3 is built from 17 residues. CDR3 sequence reads: CASSQDLLRQGDEKLFF. CDR3 in DNA: TGTGCCAGCAGCCAAGATCTCCTAAGACAGGGTGACGAAAAACTGTTTTTT. Complete variable domain (other parts from reference TRBV14 and TRBJ1-4): EAGVTQFPSHSVIEKGQTVTLRCDPISGHDNLYWYRRVMGKEIKFLLHFVKESKQDESGMPNNRFLAERTGGTYSTLKVQPAELEDSGVYFCASSQDLLRQGDEKLFFGSGTQLSVL.

This clone has just one count. The rearrangement links TRBV28 to TRBJ2-7; 9 bases align to TRBD2. Germline lookup yields CDR1 MDHEN and CDR2 SYDVKM. Losses at the gene ends were 5 bases for V and 6 bases for J; bases not matched to a gene: 11. The CDR3 spans 15 residues. The chain's CDR3 is CASSLRGSGGGEQYF. In DNA form, the CDR3 reads TGTGCCAGCAGTCTACGGGGTAGCGGGGGAGGCGAGCAGTACTTC.

Within the sample, this clone is medium-sized. J is TRBJ2-3 and V is TRBV13; TRBD2 matches at 9 bases. Germline V gene sequence: CDR1 PRHDT, CDR2 FYEKMQ (reference sequence). J was trimmed by 3 bases and V by 3 bases; bases with no gene match: 4. The CDR3 length is 15 residues. The DNA for the CDR3 is TGTGCCAGCAGCTTCGGCGGGGGGGGGACAGATACGCAGTATTTT. Protein: CASSFGGGGTDTQYF.

This clone has only a few counts. The chain couples TRBV9 to TRBJ2-7; a weak D match, TRBD1 (5 bases). CDR1 and CDR2 from the germline V gene are SGDLS and YYNGEE. The length of the CDR3 is 15 residues. V was pared by 7 bases and J by 2 bases, with 19 bases between. DNA for the CDR3: TGTGCCAGCTGCATCAGACAGAGGACGGCCTACGAGCAGTACTTC. Its translation is CASCIRQRTAYEQYF.

As concerns this clone: The sample contains more than one DNA sequence encoding this CDR3. The chain recombines TRBV9 with TRBJ2-7, with a weak D call TRBD1 (6 bases). CDR1 is SGDLS and CDR2 is YYNGEE in the germline V gene. V was shortened by 8 bases and J by 4 bases, with 22 bases between the two germline ends. The CDR3 is 15 amino acids. The CDR3 is CASSFGQGTAYEQYF. The CDR3 nucleotides are TGTGCCAGTAGCTTCGGGCAGGGGACGGCATACGAGCAGTACTTC.

The rearrangement uses TRBV5-8 and TRBJ1-2; the match to TRBD1 covers 9 bases. The CDR3 runs 16 residues. J gave up 7 bases and V 4 bases, and 14 bases lay outside the gene matches. Germline V gene data show CDR1 as SGHTS and CDR2 as YDEGEE. The CDR3 here is CASSRRGTGKHLGYTF. The CDR3, as DNA: TGTGCCAGCAGCCGTCGGGGGACAGGGAAACACCTTGGCTACACCTTC.

This rearrangement joins TRBV14 to TRBJ1-1, with TRBD1 matching 9 bases. The length of the CDR3 is 18 residues. CDR1 is SGHDN, CDR2 FVKESK, per germline. The junction had 9 bases not matched to a gene; V was cut back by 1 base and J by 0 bases. CDR3 DNA sequence: TGTGCCAGCAGCCAAGGGCGGACAGGGGAACACATGAACACTGAAGCTTTCTTT. Translation: CASSQGRTGEHMNTEAFF. Full variable domain (outside the CDR3, taken from reference TRBV14 and TRBJ1-1): EAGVTQFPSHSVIEKGQTVTLRCDPISGHDNLYWYRRVMGKEIKFLLHFVKESKQDESGMPNNRFLAERTGGTYSTLKVQPAELEDSGVYFCASSQGRTGEHMNTEAFFGQGTRLTVV.

This clone occurred once. The chain recombines TRBV7-9 with TRBJ2-1; TRBD2 aligns across 8 bases. V lost 5 bases, J lost 8 bases, and 5 bases stayed unmatched. The CDR3 is 13 amino acids. From germline, CDR1 is SEHNR and CDR2 FQNEAQ (reference sequence). This chain's CDR3 is CASSAGGGYEQFF. The CDR3, as DNA: TGTGCCAGCAGCGCGGGGGGCGGGTATGAGCAGTTCTTC.